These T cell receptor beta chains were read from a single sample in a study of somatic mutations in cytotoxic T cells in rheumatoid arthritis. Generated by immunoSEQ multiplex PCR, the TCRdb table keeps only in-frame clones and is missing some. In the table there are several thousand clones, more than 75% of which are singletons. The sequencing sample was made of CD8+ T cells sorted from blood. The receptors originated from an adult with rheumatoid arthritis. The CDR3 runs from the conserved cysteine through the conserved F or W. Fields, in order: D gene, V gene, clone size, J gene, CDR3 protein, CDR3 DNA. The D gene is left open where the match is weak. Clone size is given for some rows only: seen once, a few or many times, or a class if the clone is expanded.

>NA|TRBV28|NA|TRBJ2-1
CASSLSTVNEQFF
TGTGCCAGCAGTTTATCGACAGTTAATGAGCAGTTCTTC
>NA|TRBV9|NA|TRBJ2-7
CASSDQLGGEQYF
TGTGCCAGCAGCGATCAATTAGGGGGCGAGCAGTACTTC
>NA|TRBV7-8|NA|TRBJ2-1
CASNLEGGASYNEQFF
TGTGCCAGCAACTTGGAGGGGGGAGCCTCCTACAATGAGCAGTTCTTC
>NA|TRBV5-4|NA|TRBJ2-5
CASSLVPLETQYF
TGTGCCAGCAGCTTGGTGCCACTAGAGACCCAGTACTTC
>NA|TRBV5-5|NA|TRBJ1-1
CASSLAGTAEAFF
TGTGCCAGCAGCTTAGCCGGGACGGCTGAAGCTTTCTTT
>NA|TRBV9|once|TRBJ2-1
CASSPPPGPYNEQFF
TGTGCCAGCAGCCCACCCCCGGGACCCTACAATGAGCAGTTCTTC
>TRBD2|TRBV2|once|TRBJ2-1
CASQGLADNEQFF
TGTGCCAGCCAGGGACTAGCAGACAATGAGCAGTTCTTC
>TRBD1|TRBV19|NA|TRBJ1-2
CASSIGQALSF
TGTGCCAGTAGTATTGGACAGGCCCTATCCTTC
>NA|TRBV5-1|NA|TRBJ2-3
CASSLGQRTDTQYF
TGCGCCAGCAGCTTGGGACAGAGGACAGATACGCAGTATTTT
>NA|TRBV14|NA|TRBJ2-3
CASSLGYITDTQYF
TGTGCCAGCAGCCTCGGATATATTACAGATACGCAGTATTTT
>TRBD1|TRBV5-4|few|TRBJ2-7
CASSLWDRGREQYF
TGTGCCAGCAGCTTGTGGGACAGGGGGCGTGAGCAGTACTTC
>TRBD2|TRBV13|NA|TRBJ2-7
CASSDRLAGASSEQYF
TGTGCCAGCAGCGACCGACTAGCGGGAGCTTCCAGTGAGCAGTACTTC
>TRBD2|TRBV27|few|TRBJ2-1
CASSPSWAGEVNEQFF
TGTGCCAGCAGTCCCTCGTGGGCGGGAGAGGTCAATGAGCAGTTCTTC
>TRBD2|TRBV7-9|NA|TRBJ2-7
CASSPTSGRVYEQYF
TGTGCCAGCAGCCCTACTAGCGGGAGAGTTTACGAGCAGTACTTC
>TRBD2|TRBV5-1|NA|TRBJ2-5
CASSQVAGRETQYF
TGCGCCAGCAGTCAGGTAGCGGGAAGAGAGACCCAGTACTTC
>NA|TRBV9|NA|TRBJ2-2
CASSIYGSNTGELFF
TGTGCCAGCAGCATTTACGGGTCCAACACCGGGGAGCTGTTTTTT
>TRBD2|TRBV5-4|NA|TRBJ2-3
CASSFSGGAEDTQYF
TGTGCCAGCAGCTTTAGCGGGGGGGCAGAAGATACGCAGTATTTT
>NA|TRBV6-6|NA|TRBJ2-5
CASRNLQGETQYF
TGTGCCAGCAGAAACCTGCAGGGGGAGACCCAGTACTTC
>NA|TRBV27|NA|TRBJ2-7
CASSLIPTSQEQYF
TGTGCCAGCAGTTTAATCCCGACTAGTCAGGAGCAGTACTTC
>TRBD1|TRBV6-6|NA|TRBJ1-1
CASRSGQGGTEAFF
TGTGCCAGCAGATCGGGACAGGGGGGGACTGAAGCTTTCTTT
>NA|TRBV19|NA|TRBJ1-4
CASSIGVGKLFF
TGTGCCAGTAGTATCGGGGTCGGAAAACTGTTTTTT
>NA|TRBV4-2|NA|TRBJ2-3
CASSQGGSGTDTQYF
TGTGCCAGCAGCCAGGGAGGTAGCGGCACAGATACGCAGTATTTT
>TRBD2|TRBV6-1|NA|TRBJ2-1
CASSVGLATYNEQFF
TGTGCCAGCAGCGTCGGACTAGCGACCTACAATGAGCAGTTCTTC
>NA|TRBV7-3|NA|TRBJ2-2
CASSLGRAGTNTGELFF
TGTGCCAGCAGCTTGGGGCGTGCGGGAACGAACACCGGGGAGCTGTTTTTT
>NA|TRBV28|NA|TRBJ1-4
CASSLYRTEKLFF
TGTGCCAGCAGTTTGTACAGGACGGAAAAACTGTTTTTT
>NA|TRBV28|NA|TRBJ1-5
CASGPYQPQHF
TGTGCCAGCGGCCCCTATCAGCCCCAGCATTTT
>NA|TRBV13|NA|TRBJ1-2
CASSLDRAREGYTF
TGTGCCAGCAGCTTAGACAGGGCCAGGGAGGGCTACACCTTC
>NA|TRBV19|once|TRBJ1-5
CASSIGAAGALTQPQHF
TGTGCCAGTAGTATCGGGGCAGCGGGGGCCCTCACCCAGCCCCAGCATTTT
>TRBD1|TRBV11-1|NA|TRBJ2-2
CASSPRQGSYTGELFF
TGTGCCAGCAGCCCCCGACAGGGGTCGTACACCGGGGAGCTGTTTTTT
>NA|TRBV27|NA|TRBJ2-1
CASWDFSYNEQFF
TGTGCCAGCTGGGACTTCTCCTACAATGAGCAGTTCTTC
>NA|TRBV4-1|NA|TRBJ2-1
CASSPEGSYNEQFF
TGCGCCAGCAGCCCCGAGGGCAGCTACAATGAGCAGTTCTTC